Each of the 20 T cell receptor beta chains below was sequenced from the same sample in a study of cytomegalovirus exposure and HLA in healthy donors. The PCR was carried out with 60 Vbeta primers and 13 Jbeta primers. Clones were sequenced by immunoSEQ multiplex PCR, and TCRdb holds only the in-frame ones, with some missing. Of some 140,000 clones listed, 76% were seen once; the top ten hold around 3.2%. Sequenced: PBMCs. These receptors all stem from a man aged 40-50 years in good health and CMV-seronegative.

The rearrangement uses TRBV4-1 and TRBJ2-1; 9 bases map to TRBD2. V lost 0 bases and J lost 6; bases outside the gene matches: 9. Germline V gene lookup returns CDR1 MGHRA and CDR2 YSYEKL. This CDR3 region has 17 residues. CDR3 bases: TGCGCCAGCAGCCAAGATCTTATAGCGGGAGTGGTCAATGAGCAGTTCTTC. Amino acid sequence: CASSQDLIAGVVNEQFF.

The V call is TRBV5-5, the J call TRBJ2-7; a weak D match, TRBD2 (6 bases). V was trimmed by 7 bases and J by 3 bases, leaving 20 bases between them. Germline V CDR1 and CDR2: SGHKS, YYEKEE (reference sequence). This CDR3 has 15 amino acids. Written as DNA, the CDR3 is TGTGCCAGCCGACCCCGGCGGAGGGATTTCTACGAGCAGTACTTC. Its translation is CASRPRRRDFYEQYF.

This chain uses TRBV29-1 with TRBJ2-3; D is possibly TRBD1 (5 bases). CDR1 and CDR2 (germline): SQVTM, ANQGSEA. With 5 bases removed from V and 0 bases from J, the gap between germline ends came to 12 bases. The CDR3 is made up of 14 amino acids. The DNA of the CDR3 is TGCAGCGTTAGACAGACCCTAAGCACAGATACGCAGTATTTT. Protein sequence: CSVRQTLSTDTQYF.

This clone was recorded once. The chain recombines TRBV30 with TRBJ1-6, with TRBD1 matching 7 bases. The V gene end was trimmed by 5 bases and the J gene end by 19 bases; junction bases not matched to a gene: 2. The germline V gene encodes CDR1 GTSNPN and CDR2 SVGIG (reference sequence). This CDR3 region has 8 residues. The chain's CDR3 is CAWGDRHF. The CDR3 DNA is TGTGCCTGGGGGGACAGACACTTT.

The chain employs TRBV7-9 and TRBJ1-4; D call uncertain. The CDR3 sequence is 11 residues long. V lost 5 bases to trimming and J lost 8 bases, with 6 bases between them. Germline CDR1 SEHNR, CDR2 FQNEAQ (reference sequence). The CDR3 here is CASSPREKLFF. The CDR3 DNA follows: TGTGCCAGCAGCCCGCGCGAAAAACTGTTTTTT.

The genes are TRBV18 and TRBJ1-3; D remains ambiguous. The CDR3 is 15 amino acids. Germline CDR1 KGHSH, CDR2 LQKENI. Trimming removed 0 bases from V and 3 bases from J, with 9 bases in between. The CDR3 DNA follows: TGTGCCAGCTCACCACCGTCTACTGGTGGAAACACCATATATTTT. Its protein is CASSPPSTGGNTIYF.

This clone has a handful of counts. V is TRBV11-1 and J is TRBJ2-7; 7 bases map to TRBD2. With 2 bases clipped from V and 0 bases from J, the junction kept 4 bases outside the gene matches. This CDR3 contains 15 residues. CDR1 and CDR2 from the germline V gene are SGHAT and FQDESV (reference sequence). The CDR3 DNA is TGTGCCAGCAGCTTATCGGGGAGGGACTCCTACGAGCAGTACTTC. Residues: CASSLSGRDSYEQYF.

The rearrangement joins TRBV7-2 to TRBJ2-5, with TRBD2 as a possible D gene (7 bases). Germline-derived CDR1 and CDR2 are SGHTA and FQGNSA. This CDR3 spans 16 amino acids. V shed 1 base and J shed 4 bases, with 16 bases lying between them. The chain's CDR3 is CASSLVGGRGGETQYF. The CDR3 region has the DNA TGTGCCAGCAGCTTAGTGGGCGGGAGAGGGGGAGAGACCCAGTACTTC.

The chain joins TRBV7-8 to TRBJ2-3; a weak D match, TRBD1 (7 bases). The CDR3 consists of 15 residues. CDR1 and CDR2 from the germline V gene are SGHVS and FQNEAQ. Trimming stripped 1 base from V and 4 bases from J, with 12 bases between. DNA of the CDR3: TGTGCCAGCAGCTTAGTAGGGGGGACAGCAGATACGCAGTATTTT. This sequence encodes CASSLVGGTADTQYF. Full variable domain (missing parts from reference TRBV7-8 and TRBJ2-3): GAGVSQSPRYKVAKRGQDVALRCDPISGHVSLFWYQQALGQGPEFLTYFQNEAQLDKSGLPSDRFFAERPEGSVSTLKIQRTQQEDSAVYLCASSLVGGTADTQYFGPGTRLTVL.

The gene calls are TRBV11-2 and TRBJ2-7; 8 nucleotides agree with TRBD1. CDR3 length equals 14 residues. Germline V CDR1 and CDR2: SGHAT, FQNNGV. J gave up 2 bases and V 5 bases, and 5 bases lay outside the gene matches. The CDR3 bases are TGTGCCAGCAGCCAGAACAGGGGGGCCTACGAGCAGTACTTC. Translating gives CASSQNRGAYEQYF.

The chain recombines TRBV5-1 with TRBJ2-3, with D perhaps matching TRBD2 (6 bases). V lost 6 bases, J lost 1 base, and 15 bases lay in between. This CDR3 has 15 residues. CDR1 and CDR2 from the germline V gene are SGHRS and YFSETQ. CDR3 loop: CASKYGGTGTDTQYF. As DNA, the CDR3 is TGCGCCAGCAAGTACGGCGGGACCGGCACAGATACGCAGTATTTT.

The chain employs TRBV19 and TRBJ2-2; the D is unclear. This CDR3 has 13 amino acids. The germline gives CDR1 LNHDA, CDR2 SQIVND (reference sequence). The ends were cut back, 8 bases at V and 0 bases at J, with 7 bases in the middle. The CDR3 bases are TGTGCCAGTGGGCCTACGAACACCGGGGAGCTGTTTTTT. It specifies CASGPTNTGELFF. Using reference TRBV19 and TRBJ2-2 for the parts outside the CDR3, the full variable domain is DGGITQSPKYLFRKEGQNVTLSCEQNLNHDAMYWYRQDPGQGLRLIYYSQIVNDFQKGDIAEGYSVSREKKESFPLTVTSAQKNPTAFYLCASGPTNTGELFFGEGSRLTVL.

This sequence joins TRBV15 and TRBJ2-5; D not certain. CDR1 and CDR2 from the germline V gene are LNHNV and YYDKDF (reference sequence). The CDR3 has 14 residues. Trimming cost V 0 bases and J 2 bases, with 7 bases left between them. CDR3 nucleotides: TGTGCCACCAGCAGAGACAGATTTCAAGAGACCCAGTACTTC. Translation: CATSRDRFQETQYF.

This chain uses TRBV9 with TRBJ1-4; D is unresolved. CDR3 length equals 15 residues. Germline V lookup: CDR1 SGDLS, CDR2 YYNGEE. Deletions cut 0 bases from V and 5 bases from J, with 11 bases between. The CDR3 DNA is TGTGCCAGCAGCGTAGGTCCGGGAGCCAATGAAAAACTGTTTTTT. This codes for CASSVGPGANEKLFF.

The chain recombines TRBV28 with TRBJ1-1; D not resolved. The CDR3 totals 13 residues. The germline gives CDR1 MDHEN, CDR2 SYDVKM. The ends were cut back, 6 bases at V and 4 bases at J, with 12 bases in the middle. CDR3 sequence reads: CASSPVSRTEAFF. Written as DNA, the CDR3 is TGTGCCAGCAGCCCGGTTTCGCGCACTGAAGCTTTCTTT. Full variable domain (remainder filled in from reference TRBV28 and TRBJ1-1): DVKVTQSSRYLVKRTGEKVFLECVQDMDHENMFWYRQDPGLGLRLIYFSYDVKMKEKGDIPEGYSVSREKKERFSLILESASTNQTSMYLCASSPVSRTEAFFGQGTRLTVV.

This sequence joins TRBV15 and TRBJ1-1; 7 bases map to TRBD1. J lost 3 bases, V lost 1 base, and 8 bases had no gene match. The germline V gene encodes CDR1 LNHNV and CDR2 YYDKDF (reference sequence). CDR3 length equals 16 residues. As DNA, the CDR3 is TGTGCCACCAGCAGAGGACAGGGTCGGGGTGACACTGAAGCTTTCTTT. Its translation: CATSRGQGRGDTEAFF. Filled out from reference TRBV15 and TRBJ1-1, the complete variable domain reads DAMVIQNPRYQVTQFGKPVTLSCSQTLNHNVMYWYQQKSSQAPKLLFHYYDKDFNNEADTPDNFQSRRPNTSFCFLDIRSPGLGDTAMYLCATSRGQGRGDTEAFFGQGTRLTVV.

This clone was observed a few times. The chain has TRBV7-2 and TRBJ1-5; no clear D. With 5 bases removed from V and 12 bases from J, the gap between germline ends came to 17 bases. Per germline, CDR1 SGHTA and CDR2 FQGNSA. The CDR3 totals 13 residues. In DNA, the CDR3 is TGTGCCAGCAGCCCAAGCGACGTTACCGGCCAGCATTTT. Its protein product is CASSPSDVTGQHF.

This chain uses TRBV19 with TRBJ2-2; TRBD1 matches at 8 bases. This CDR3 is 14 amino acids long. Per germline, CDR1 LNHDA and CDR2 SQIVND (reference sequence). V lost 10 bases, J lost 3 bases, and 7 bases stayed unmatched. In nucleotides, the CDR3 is TGTGCCACAATCAGGGGGCAAGACACCGGGGAGCTGTTTTTT. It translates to CATIRGQDTGELFF.

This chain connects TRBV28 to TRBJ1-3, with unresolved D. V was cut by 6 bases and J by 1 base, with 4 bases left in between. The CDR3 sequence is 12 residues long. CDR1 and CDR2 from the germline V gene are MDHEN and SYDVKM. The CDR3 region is CASRESGNTIYF. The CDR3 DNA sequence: TGTGCCAGCAGGGAGTCTGGAAACACCATATATTTT.

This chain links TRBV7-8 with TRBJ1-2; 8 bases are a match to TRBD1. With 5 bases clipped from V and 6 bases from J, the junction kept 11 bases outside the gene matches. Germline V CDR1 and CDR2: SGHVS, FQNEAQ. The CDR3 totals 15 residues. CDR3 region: CASSPDRARKNGYTF. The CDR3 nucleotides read TGTGCCAGCAGCCCGGACAGGGCTCGAAAGAATGGCTACACCTTC. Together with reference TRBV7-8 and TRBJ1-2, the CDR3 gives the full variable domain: GAGVSQSPRYKVAKRGQDVALRCDPISGHVSLFWYQQALGQGPEFLTYFQNEAQLDKSGLPSDRFFAERPEGSVSTLKIQRTQQEDSAVYLCASSPDRARKNGYTFGSGTRLTVV.